This paragraph reports one T cell receptor beta chain. The antigen is undetermined. This sample was taken from a study of cytomegalovirus exposure and HLA in healthy donors. Whole-study findings and limits: The majority of CMV-associated TCR beta chains were reported as apparently HLA-restricted in a later analysis. Sequencing likely caused a cluster of highly shared sequence variants.

Primers: 60 Vbeta forward and 13 Jbeta reverse. TCRdb keeps only in-frame clones here, not all; method: immunoSEQ multiplex PCR. Of 270,000 or so clones in the sample, about nine tenths are singletons; the top ten hold 3.5% to 4%. Input material: PBMCs. The TCR originated in a man aged 35-49 years in good health and CMV-seropositive.

CDR3 bases: TGTGCCAGCAGTGAGGGGGGGGCCTCCTACGAGCAGTACTTC. It is translated as CASSEGGASYEQYF. This chain uses TRBV6-1 with TRBJ2-7; D perhaps matches TRBD2 (7 bases). CDR1 is MNHNS and CDR2 is SASEGT in the germline V gene. V was trimmed by 3 bases and J by 0 bases, leaving 9 bases between them. This CDR3 has 14 residues.